A single sample gave rise to the 20 T cell receptor beta chains below, sequenced in a study of CD8+ T cells in alopecia areata. The authors extracted RNA and reverse transcribed it into cDNA as the sequencing template. Libraries were prepared by immunoSEQ multiplex PCR; TCRdb keeps only in-frame clonotypes and omits some of them. The sample includes 150,000 to 200,000 clones, 40% to 65% of them seen just once. The treatment here: oral pan-JAK inhibitor, 5-10 mg twice daily. The sequencing here drew on CD8+ T cells sorted from blood, taken at week 24, from a patient treated with tofacitinib. These receptors all come from a human donor with alopecia areata.

This clone turned up a few times. This chain links TRBV13 with TRBJ2-2, with TRBD2 matching over 7 bases. Germline V gives CDR1 PRHDT, CDR2 FYEKMQ (reference sequence). Trimming cost V 5 bases and J 4 bases; bases outside gene matches: 10. The CDR3 runs 16 residues. CDR3 region: CASSPMTSSGTGELFF. The CDR3 nucleotides read TGTGCCAGCAGCCCCATGACTAGCTCGGGCACCGGGGAGCTGTTTTTT.

V is TRBV5-6 and J is TRBJ1-1; TRBD1 is a possible D gene (5 bases). This CDR3 has 13 residues. Trimming shortened V by 0 bases and J by 6 bases, and 9 bases separated the two germline ends. The germline CDR1 and CDR2 sequences are SGHDT and YYEEEE. The CDR3 sequence: CASSLGGDAEAFF. CDR3 bases: TGTGCCAGCAGCTTGGGAGGGGACGCTGAAGCTTTCTTT.

In its sample, this clone was seen a few times. The chain carries TRBV9 and TRBJ1-2; D is perhaps TRBD1 (6 bases). Germline V gene data show CDR1 as SGDLS and CDR2 as YYNGEE. CDR3 size: 15 residues. The germline V and J ends were trimmed by 4 bases and 5 bases, with 18 bases remaining between them. CDR3 DNA sequence: TGTGCCAGCAGCCCCGGAGGGGGTAGTAAATATGGCTACACCTTC. This gives the protein CASSPGGGSKYGYTF.

J is TRBJ1-2 and V is TRBV9; D is ambiguous. The CDR3 runs 10 residues. The germline gives CDR1 SGDLS, CDR2 YYNGEE. Deletions cut 4 bases from V and 8 bases from J, with 6 bases between. As DNA, the CDR3 is TGTGCCAGCAGCTCAATCGGCTACACCTTC. It yields the protein CASSSIGYTF.

This clone has just a few counts. The chain links TRBV13 to TRBJ2-3, with TRBD2 as a possible D gene (6 bases). Germline V CDR1 and CDR2: PRHDT, FYEKMQ (reference sequence). V was shortened by 0 bases and J by 5 bases, with 9 bases between the two germline ends. This CDR3 has 14 residues. CDR3 nucleotides: TGTGCCAGCAGCTTAGGGGCGGGAAGAGATACGCAGTATTTT. Encoded protein: CASSLGAGRDTQYF.

V is TRBV7-9 and J is TRBJ1-1, with TRBD1 as a possible D gene (5 bases). The CDR3 totals 15 residues. V shed 2 bases and J shed 1 base, with 11 bases lying between them. CDR1 and CDR2 from the germline V gene are SEHNR and FQNEAQ (reference sequence). CDR3 DNA sequence: TGTGCCAGCAGCTTACCCGGGACGGAGAACACTGAAGCTTTCTTT. Its translation: CASSLPGTENTEAFF. Together with reference TRBV7-9 and TRBJ1-1, the CDR3 gives the full variable domain: DTGVSQNPRHKITKRGQNVTFRCDPISEHNRLYWYRQTLGQGPEFLTYFQNEAQLEKSRLLSDRFSAERPKGSFSTLEIQRTEQGDSAMYLCASSLPGTENTEAFFGQGTRLTVV.

The chain links TRBV19 to TRBJ2-1; D is possibly TRBD2 (5 bases). The CDR3 totals 11 residues. CDR1 LNHDA and CDR2 SQIVND come from the germline V gene (reference sequence). With 8 bases removed from V and 10 bases from J, the gap between germline ends came to 12 bases. The CDR3 sequence: CASGPAAEQFF. Written as DNA, the CDR3 is TGTGCCAGTGGACCAGCGGCGGAGCAGTTCTTC.

The chain is built from TRBV13 and TRBJ1-1, with D perhaps TRBD1 (5 bases). This CDR3 has 12 residues. Trimming removed 4 bases at V and 6 bases at J, with 9 bases between. Per germline, CDR1 PRHDT and CDR2 FYEKMQ (reference sequence). CDR3 in DNA: TGTGCCAGCAGCTCGAGGGGTTCTGAAGCTTTCTTT. Translating it yields CASSSRGSEAFF.

This clone was seen a few times. In the same sample, other DNA sequences code for this CDR3. The rearrangement joins TRBV11-2 to TRBJ2-3; D gene ambiguous. This CDR3 is built from 12 residues. Germline loops: CDR1 SGHAT, CDR2 FQNNGV. V was shortened by 1 base and J by 1 base, with 0 bases between the two germline ends. The CDR3 DNA reads TGTGCCAGCAGCTTAGGCACAGATACGCAGTATTTT. It is translated as CASSLGTDTQYF.

The rearrangement uses TRBV4-3 and TRBJ2-7; 7 bases are a match to TRBD2. The V segment lost 6 bases and the J segment 3 bases; nucleotides outside the gene matches: 8. The CDR3 contains 14 residues. The V gene's germline CDR1 is LGHNA and CDR2 YSLEER. The CDR3 DNA is TGCGCCAGCAGTGTCGGACTAGGTGACTACGAGCAGTACTTC. Protein sequence: CASSVGLGDYEQYF.

In its sample, this clone was seen a few times. This chain connects TRBV5-1 to TRBJ2-2; 8 bases line up with TRBD1. In germline, CDR1 is SGHRS, CDR2 YFSETQ. CDR3 size: 14 residues. With 7 bases clipped from V and 6 bases from J, the junction kept 8 bases outside the gene matches. The CDR3 coding sequence is TGCGCCAGCGCCGGGACAGGTGGCGCCGGGGAGCTGTTTTTT. Its translation is CASAGTGGAGELFF. Combining the CDR3 with reference TRBV5-1 and TRBJ2-2 gives the whole variable domain KAGVTQTPRYLIKTRGQQVTLSCSPISGHRSVSWYQQTPGQGLQFLFEYFSETQRNKGNFPGRFSGRQFSNSRSEMNVSTLELGDSALYLCASAGTGGAGELFFGEGSRLTVL.

This clone was detected a few times. The chain combines TRBV19 with TRBJ2-3; D gene uncertain. V was trimmed by 10 bases and J by 5 bases, leaving 10 bases between them. Germline V gene data show CDR1 as LNHDA and CDR2 as SQIVND (reference sequence). CDR3 length: 11 residues. The CDR3 DNA reads TGTGCCACCAGTTTAGGAGATACGCAGTATTTT. Amino acids: CATSLGDTQYF.

The gene calls are TRBV4-3 and TRBJ1-1; no firm D call. The CDR3 is 15 amino acids. Per the germline V gene, CDR1 is LGHNA and CDR2 is YSLEER. V lost 3 bases to trimming and J lost 0 bases, with 11 bases between them. The CDR3: CASSQGWVLNTEAFF. The CDR3 region has the DNA TGCGCCAGCAGCCAGGGGTGGGTCCTGAACACTGAAGCTTTCTTT.

CDR3 sequence: CATGTDLWNSPLHF. CDR3 in DNA: TGTGCCACCGGGACGGACCTTTGGAATTCACCCCTCCACTTT. This chain links TRBV2 with TRBJ1-6; D may be TRBD1 (5 bases). This CDR3 spans 14 amino acids. Trimming pared 10 bases from V and 7 bases from J, leaving 17 bases between. Germline V lookup: CDR1 SNHLY, CDR2 FYNNEI.

A word on this clone: Other DNA sequences in this specimen translate into the identical CDR3. The chain uses TRBV29-1 and TRBJ2-1; 7 bases are a match to TRBD2. Germline V gene data show CDR1 as SQVTM and CDR2 as ANQGSEA. The CDR3 has 10 amino acids. The V and J ends lost 4 bases and 9 bases, in that order; junction bases with no gene match: 0. The CDR3 DNA is TGCAGCGTTGGGGGGGGTGAGCAGTTCTTC. Encoded protein: CSVGGGEQFF.

The CDR3 spells CASSLQTGREQFF. For the CDR3, the DNA is TGTGCCAGCAGTCTCCAGACAGGCCGTGAGCAGTTCTTC. The V and J genes are TRBV6-5 and TRBJ2-1, with a weak D call TRBD1 (6 bases). The CDR3 spans 13 residues. Trimming pared 5 bases from V and 9 bases from J, leaving 14 bases between. The germline V gene has CDR1 MNHEY and CDR2 SVGAGI.

This clone was seen more than once but under ten times. The gene calls are TRBV9 and TRBJ1-2, with 7 bases aligning to TRBD1. This CDR3 is built from 11 residues. Germline V lookup: CDR1 SGDLS, CDR2 YYNGEE. V shed 6 bases and J 9 bases; nucleotides not matched to a gene: 5. DNA of the CDR3: TGTGCCAGCAAAAACAGGGGTCGCTACACCTTC. Its translation: CASKNRGRYTF. Based on the CDR3 plus reference TRBV9 and TRBJ1-2, the full variable domain is DSGVTQTPKHLITATGQRVTLRCSPRSGDLSVYWYQQSLDQGLQFLIQYYNGEERAKGNILERFSAQQFPDLHSELNLSSLELGDSALYFCASKNRGRYTFGSGTRLTVV.

The chain is built from TRBV9 and TRBJ1-2; D unclear. The germline gives CDR1 SGDLS, CDR2 YYNGEE. The CDR3 is made up of 13 amino acids. With 4 bases removed from V and 8 bases from J, the gap between germline ends came to 15 bases. CDR3 region: CASSPRGPGGYTF. CDR3 nucleotides: TGTGCCAGCAGCCCGCGGGGTCCGGGAGGCTACACCTTC.

This clone came up once. This chain connects TRBV13 to TRBJ2-2; 8 bases map to TRBD1. Germline CDR1 PRHDT, CDR2 FYEKMQ (reference sequence). The CDR3 is 16 amino acids. After removal of 5 bases from V and 7 bases from J, the junction contained 12 bases not matched to a gene. The CDR3 reads CASSQPGQETLGELFF. CDR3 DNA: TGTGCCAGCAGCCAACCGGGACAGGAGACCCTCGGGGAGCTGTTTTTT.

CDR3 region: CAWSRGQGAREQFF. The CDR3 DNA sequence: TGTGCCTGGAGTCGCGGACAGGGGGCTCGGGAGCAGTTCTTC. The V call is TRBV30, the J call TRBJ2-1, with 11 bases aligning to TRBD1. V was clipped by 2 bases and J by 10 bases; unmatched bases: 7. CDR1 and CDR2 from the germline V gene are GTSNPN and SVGIG (reference sequence). CDR3 length equals 14 residues.